This T cell receptor beta chain was recovered during a study of cytomegalovirus exposure and HLA in healthy donors (dated by TCRdb to the late 2010s). Study-wide context: In an earlier analysis of around 540 of the donors, 276 Gb of sequence data and 117 million unique TCR beta sequences from roughly 180 million T cells were reported. All discovery cohort repertoires had been generated on a single sequencing platform. Because of strong linkage in the cohort, five DR-DQ haplotypes were treated as single units for association and clustering. Both class I and class II loci were covered by HLA typing, at four-digit resolution. In a later genetic analysis, genome-wide SNP genotypes for about 65% of the roughly 670 donors were used, and that subset was treated as a discovery cohort. In a later analysis, previously published TCR beta repertoires from about 670 donors were re-analyzed and high-resolution HLA genotyping was added so that TCR occurrence patterns could be studied. An earlier analysis of approximately 630 of the donors applied high-throughput TCR beta sequencing to assess whether each TCR beta V gene segment acted as functional or pseudogenic. Rather than using new phenotypic data, the later analysis identified candidate immune exposures from TCR beta sequences and from how often those sequences occurred across donors. A separate validation cohort of about 110 different subjects was used in addition to the approximately 700-subject first cohort. Among around 400 genotyped donors of the cohort, an average of roughly 230,000 unique TCR beta nucleotide sequences was sequenced per donor, of which about 18% were non-productive. Of the 300 to 500 genotyped donors, 65% to 90% were placed in the genetic ancestry cluster associated with self-reported Caucasian donors. An early release that covered 500 to 800 HLA-typed donors contained 250 to 350 gigabases of sequencing data and approximately 85 million unique TCR sequences. The study aimed to test whether signatures of past pathogen exposure could be identified by cataloging public T cell receptors. Alongside the repertoire data, information on donor age, sex, ethnicity and CMV serostatus was compiled. The study profiled the T cell repertoires of about 720 subjects by immunosequencing and related them to cytomegalovirus serostatus. The study combined high-throughput TCR immunosequencing, statistical association of individual TCRs with disease status, and machine learning to predict cytomegalovirus infection status. Typing coverage differed by locus: A, B, C, DRB1 and DQB1 were typed in about 620-640 donors, DQA1 in 522, DPA1 in around 580, and DPB1 in approximately 450.

Receptor amplification or capture employed the immunoSEQ multiplex PCR assay. For the multiplex PCR, a mixture combining 60 forward primers for TCR Vbeta segments and 13 reverse primers for TCR Jbeta segments was used. Amplification of the CDR3 region of rearranged TCR beta genes was performed with a multiplex PCR assay on genomic DNA. The Illumina HiSeq System was used to sequence the amplified TCR beta libraries as 87-base-pair reads. The paper's data handling went like this. A later analysis counted approximately 84 million unique TCR beta chains across the 650 to 800 repertoires, and some 11 million of these chains were shared by at least two donors. Raw reads were error-corrected and collapsed into unique sequences by a nearest-neighbor algorithm in which closely related sequences were merged to remove PCR and sequencing errors. CDR3 sequences were aligned to IMGT reference sequences to assign V, D and J gene segments. For a sequence to be retained, a match of at least six nucleotides was required to both a V gene segment and a J gene segment. A rearrangement was called productive if the CDR3 had no stop codons and remained in frame with V and J, and every other rearrangement was called non-productive. Following IMGT convention, CDR3 was defined as the stretch from the second conserved V-encoded cysteine to the conserved J-encoded phenylalanine. Sequences without an unambiguous match to a single V gene segment were excluded from the earlier analysis of over 500 of the donors. In an earlier analysis of 500 to 750 of the donors, V segments were called functional above 56.7% productive rearrangements and were called segregating when the between-donor standard deviation exceeded 5%. A statistical classification framework was developed to diagnose cytomegalovirus status using the catalog of TCR beta chain sequences. In a later analysis, TCR nucleotide sequences were compared against IMGT/GENE-DB human TR gene sequences so that V and J genes could be assigned. Using the TCRdist pipeline, a later analysis assigned CDR3 sequences along with most-parsimonious VDJ recombination scenarios. A later analysis defined each TCR beta chain by its CDR3 amino acid sequence plus V-gene family, and excluded reads lacking a unique V-gene family. In a later analysis, 550 to 650 highly shared, low-generation-probability nucleotide sequences were removed to address suspected cross-contamination and a sequencing artifact. A later analysis calculated a clonal expansion index for each public chain from normalized within-repertoire ranks of inferred template counts. In a later analysis, generation probabilities were computed using a VDJ recombination model fitted to out-of-frame rearrangements, and the results were checked against IGoR. Hypergeometric tests were used in a later analysis to score TCR-TCR, TCR-HLA and TCR-CMV co-occurrence, with a repertoire-size bias correction applied to the TCR pairs. In a later analysis, false discovery rates were estimated by permuting HLA or CMV assignments 20 times. In a later analysis, co-occurring TCRs were grouped using DBSCAN, with TCRdist sequence similarity added in when clustering inside HLA-allele-positive subsets. Repertoires with fewer than 30,000 or more than 120,000 public chains, plus five repertoires with anomalous nucleotide sharing, were excluded from co-occurrence clustering. The table was pulled from immuneACCESS by TCRdb, which kept in-frame rearrangements only. Such tables lose some clones; where checked, under half of the loss comes from unresolved V genes, and the rest has no known cause. For V, J and clone size, that table is used; D and trimming come from the DNA. The sample table holds approximately 280,000 clones, of which 70% to 90% were seen once. The ten largest clones capture less than 4% of the sample.

As regards this clone: The specificity of this receptor is unknown. Base qualities were left out, and no much larger clone turns up one base away.

Here is what the overall study found, with its caveats: Correlated functional status among segregating V segments might be attributable to linkage disequilibrium, but an unknown experimental factor could not be ruled out. Three of the identified cytomegalovirus-associated TCR beta chains were confirmed in vitro to be specific for cytomegalovirus antigens. Most TCR sequences were observed very rarely across donors, whereas some public TCRs were present in many individuals. Immune exposure information for the cohort was limited to CMV serostatus. In a later genetic analysis, fewer N-insertions in productive TCRs were reported among donors in an Asian-associated ancestry cluster than the roughly 700-donor mean. Strong co-occurrence of HLA alleles, especially DR and DQ, made assigning TCR associations to individual alleles difficult. A further reported finding was that TCR beta sequences accurately predicted the HLA-A and HLA-B alleles for most subjects in the first cohort. According to a later analysis, TCR association rates differed among HLA loci, with DRB1 alleles showing the most associated TCRs and HLA-C alleles showing the fewest. The classifier was reported to diagnose cytomegalovirus status with high specificity and sensitivity in both the original and validation cohorts. About 17 rarely observed V segments, including chromosome 9 orphons, were excluded from the earlier analysis of 550 to 700 of the donors because counts were too low. A cluster of highly shared sequence variants was judged likely to represent a technical artifact of the sequencing pipeline. According to the authors, the approach could potentially be generalized to other disease states and immunological phenotypes. The cohort was sequenced for TCR beta chains only, and without alpha or paired-chain data the features that could be detected were limited. Several of the top co-occurrence clusters appeared to be linked to parvovirus B19, influenza, CMV and Epstein-Barr virus, according to a later analysis. The study gave a list of 150 to 200 TCR beta chains associated with cytomegalovirus. A later analysis found that most CMV-associated TCR beta chains appeared HLA-restricted, with HLA associations seemingly driven largely by CMV exposure. In a later analysis, over 15,000 TCR beta sequences were associated with specific HLA alleles at a false discovery rate of 0.05. Compared with equally common non-associated chains, HLA-associated TCR beta chains in a later analysis were more clonally expanded and had lower generation probabilities. V-gene and J-gene trimming of TCR beta chains was associated with a missense DCLRE1C variant in a later genetic analysis, and the association was replicated in an independent cohort. Broadly in line with IMGT annotations, most TCR beta V segments showed up in productive rearrangements about 90% or about 30% of the time in an earlier analysis of several hundred of the donors. Sequencing depth was assumed to be roughly uniform across donors in the presence/absence analyses, though that assumption may not hold. Some IMGT-functional V segments, including TRBV6-2 and TRBV6-3, could not be distinguished by the 87-base-pair reads and were therefore excluded. HLA typing was unavailable for some donors at each locus, so association tests used only the typed subset.

V is clipped by 1 base and J by 4 bases, and the sequence between their germline boundaries is 14 bases long. There are 15 amino acids in the CDR3, from cysteine to phenylalanine inclusive. The only DNA kept is the CDR3, 45 bases in frame from the first base. CDR1 LGHNA and CDR2 YSLEER are derived from the germline V gene. The cohort was made up of 666 healthy bone marrow donors. All cohort members were sampled while nominally healthy, although unrecorded immune exposures were likely present. The donor tested CMV seropositive and was one of the 289 seropositive cohort members. Every donor gave a peripheral blood sample, and the peripheral blood mononuclear cells from that sample were used for TCR beta sequencing. The Qiagen DNeasy Blood Extraction Kit was used to extract genomic DNA from the blood cell samples.

The V gene is TRBV4-3 and the J gene is TRBJ2-7, with the D gene call left open. The sample consisted of PBMCs. This clonotype was sampled from a man aged 40-55 years in good health and CMV-seropositive. CDR3 sequence: CASSQVLGLSYEQYF. The nucleotide sequence is given as TGCGCCAGCAGCCAAGTTCTCGGGTTGTCTTACGAGCAGTACTTC.